This is a list of T cell receptor beta chains from one sample in a study of T cell repertoires in cytomegalovirus infection. MiXCR was run by TCRdb on the reads, yielding one entry per CDR3 protein. This table holds 210,000 or so distinct CDR3 sequences, under 8.5% found once. Specimen: PBMCs. All receptors come from a human donor in good health (CMV status not recorded). Some clones in this sample may be carry-over from other donors' samples. Both conserved end residues are part of each CDR3. Clone size appears in some rows only: once, few, many, or a class for an expanded clone.

j_call: TRBJ1-2
v_call: TRBV7-9
clone_size: many
cdr3_aa: CASSFDNLPNYGYTF

j_call: TRBJ1-6
v_call: TRBV12-3/TRBV12-4
clone_size: many
cdr3_aa: CASSPTGGLGSPLHF

j_call: TRBJ2-7
v_call: TRBV7-2
clone_size: many
cdr3_aa: CASSPDGYEQYF

j_call: TRBJ1-1
v_call: TRBV2
clone_size: many
cdr3_aa: CASRVQGPSAEAFF

j_call: TRBJ2-1
v_call: TRBV20-1
clone_size: many
cdr3_aa: CSARGTSYINEQFF

j_call: TRBJ1-5
v_call: TRBV29-1
clone_size: few
cdr3_aa: CSVGQGSNQPQHF

j_call: TRBJ2-7
v_call: TRBV5-5
clone_size: many
cdr3_aa: CASSLAGGGNHEQYF

j_call: TRBJ2-5
v_call: TRBV9
clone_size: many
cdr3_aa: CASSVRTGTQETQYF

j_call: TRBJ1-5
v_call: TRBV28
clone_size: few
cdr3_aa: CASSTGAQPQHF

j_call: TRBJ1-2
v_call: TRBV20-1
clone_size: few
cdr3_aa: CSARRGPQSSYGYTF

j_call: TRBJ2-7
v_call: TRBV7-2
clone_size: many
cdr3_aa: CASSPGHEQYF

j_call: TRBJ1-2
v_call: TRBV6-2/TRBV6-3
clone_size: few
cdr3_aa: CASSWQTFNGYTF

j_call: TRBJ1-5
v_call: TRBV7-2
clone_size: many
cdr3_aa: CASSFTGDGSQPQHF

j_call: TRBJ2-3
v_call: TRBV5-1
clone_size: -
cdr3_aa: CASSSGLYPDTQYF

j_call: TRBJ1-1
v_call: TRBV29-1
clone_size: -
cdr3_aa: CSAVFLGGGEAFF

j_call: TRBJ1-5
v_call: TRBV7-9
clone_size: many
cdr3_aa: CASSGPTVEQPQHF

j_call: TRBJ1-6
v_call: TRBV28
clone_size: many
cdr3_aa: CASSLDRGRSYNSPLHF

j_call: TRBJ1-1
v_call: TRBV7-2
clone_size: many
cdr3_aa: CASSSRSGLVQAFF

j_call: TRBJ1-2
v_call: TRBV7-2
clone_size: many
cdr3_aa: CASSEGTQNNYGYTF

j_call: TRBJ1-1
v_call: TRBV7-8
clone_size: many
cdr3_aa: CASSLVSGGRNTEAFF

j_call: TRBJ2-7
v_call: TRBV6-5
clone_size: -
cdr3_aa: CASKGAGGGYEQYF

j_call: TRBJ1-5
v_call: TRBV7-2
clone_size: many
cdr3_aa: CASSADRFQPQHF

j_call: TRBJ1-1
v_call: TRBV7-2
clone_size: many
cdr3_aa: CASSSATGLGEAFF

j_call: TRBJ2-1
v_call: TRBV20-1
clone_size: many
cdr3_aa: CSSHPGNEQFF